Below are 30 T cell receptor beta chains sequenced from a single sample in a study of control samples from healthy donors and cancer patients. The table came from immunoSEQ multiplex PCR; TCRdb's copy has only in-frame clones and leaves some out. The sample has more than 70,000 clones, approximately 94% seen once. Sequenced: blood. The receptors come from a woman in her thirties in good health.

This clone was recorded only once. The gene calls are TRBV19 and TRBJ1-6; D not certain. Germline V gene data show CDR1 as LNHDA and CDR2 as SQIVND (reference sequence). Between the trimmed V and J ends, which lost 3 bases and 7 bases, there was a span of 7 bases. The CDR3 consists of 13 residues. The CDR3 coding sequence is TGTGCCAGTAGTATCCAGACGAATTCACCCCTCCACTTT. Amino acids: CASSIQTNSPLHF.

V gene TRBV5-1 combines with J gene TRBJ2-7; D is possibly TRBD2 (5 bases). CDR3 length: 14 amino acids. Per the germline V gene, CDR1 is SGHRS and CDR2 is YFSETQ. Trimming took 7 bases from V and 4 from J, leaving 18 bases between them. CDR3 DNA sequence: TGCGCCAGCCTCTGGCGCCCCCGCGGGTACGAGCAGTACGTC. Translated: CASLWRPRGYEQYV.

The V call is TRBV29-1, the J call TRBJ2-2; D is unresolved. CDR3 length: 11 residues. Per the germline V gene, CDR1 is SQVTM and CDR2 is ANQGSEA. The V gene lost 0 bases and the J gene lost 6 bases, with 2 bases spanning the gap. Here the CDR3 DNA reads TGCAGCGTTGAAGATGCCGGGGAGCTGTTTTTT. It is translated as CSVEDAGELFF.

Only one count was recorded for this clone. This chain uses TRBV5-8 with TRBJ2-1; no clear D. This CDR3 region has 17 residues. Germline V gene data show CDR1 as SGHTS and CDR2 as YDEGEE. Trimming shortened V by 0 bases and J by 0 bases, and 13 bases separated the two germline ends. In DNA, the CDR3 is TGTGCCAGCAGCTTGGTAGGCACCTCCTACTCCTACAATGAGCAGTTCTTC. Its translation is CASSLVGTSYSYNEQFF.

J is TRBJ2-5 and V is TRBV2, with TRBD2 identical over 13 bases. CDR3 length equals 15 residues. V was pared by 2 bases and J by 5 bases, with 2 bases of the junction left unmatched. The germline gives CDR1 SNHLY, CDR2 FYNNEI. The CDR3 DNA is TGTGCCAGCAGTGAAACTAGCGGGGGGGCGGAGACCCAGTACTTC. Amino acids: CASSETSGGAETQYF.

The chain links TRBV19 to TRBJ2-5, with 8 bases matching TRBD2. The V gene end was trimmed by 3 bases and the J gene end by 9 bases; junction bases not matched to a gene: 3. This CDR3 region has 12 residues. CDR1 LNHDA and CDR2 SQIVND come from the germline V gene (reference sequence). The CDR3 DNA reads as TGTGCCAGTAGTATCCAGCGGGAGCCCCAGTACTTC. Its translation is CASSIQREPQYF.

This chain links TRBV7-8 with TRBJ1-4; a weak D match, TRBD1 (6 bases). The V gene's germline CDR1 is SGHVS and CDR2 FQNEAQ. V was cut by 4 bases and J by 7 bases, with 16 bases left in between. This CDR3 has 15 amino acids. DNA for the CDR3: TGTGCCAGCAGCTGGAGGGACACCGCAAGTGAAAAACTGTTTTTT. Residues: CASSWRDTASEKLFF.

The V gene is TRBV5-1, the J gene TRBJ2-1, with unresolved D. Germline V gives CDR1 SGHRS, CDR2 YFSETQ. Trimming removed 2 bases from V and 3 bases from J, with 6 bases in between. CDR3 length: 13 amino acids. The CDR3 DNA is TGCGCCAGCAGCTTAAACAGCTACAATGAGCAGTTCTTC. It translates to CASSLNSYNEQFF.

The V and J genes are TRBV2 and TRBJ2-3; the D call may be TRBD1 or TRBD2 (6 bases each). CDR3 length equals 15 residues. V was clipped by 6 bases and J by 5 bases, with 18 bases between them. Germline lookup yields CDR1 SNHLY and CDR2 FYNNEI. DNA for the CDR3: TGTGCCAGCAGAGCCTCGGGGGCGAGGGGAGATACGCAGTATTTT. This codes for CASRASGARGDTQYF.

This chain uses TRBV5-1 with TRBJ2-1; TRBD2 agrees at 16 bases. Germline CDR1 reads SGHRS; CDR2 reads YFSETQ. Trimming at V came to 3 bases and at J to 7 bases, leaving 7 bases not matched to a gene. The CDR3 is made up of 17 amino acids. The CDR3 DNA reads TGCGCCAGCAGCTCCGGGACTAGCGGGGGGGCGGAAAATGAGCAGTTCTTC. Its protein is CASSSGTSGGAENEQFF.

Only one count was recorded for this clone. The chain is built from TRBV5-4 and TRBJ2-5, with a possible D match to TRBD2 (5 bases). V gave up 10 bases and J gave up 3 bases, with 22 bases separating them. Looked up from germline, CDR1 is SGHNT and CDR2 is YYREEE (reference sequence). CDR3 length: 15 residues. The CDR3 nucleotides read TGTGCCGACTACCCACGACTACTCCACAAAGAGACCCAGTACTTC. Its translation: CADYPRLLHKETQYF.

V is TRBV28 and J is TRBJ2-5, with D unresolved. Trimming took 2 bases from V and 2 from J, leaving 18 bases between them. The CDR3 is made up of 17 amino acids. Germline V gene sequence: CDR1 MDHEN, CDR2 SYDVKM. The CDR3 is CASSLRNPRRAQETQYF. The CDR3, as DNA: TGTGCCAGCAGTTTACGAAACCCAAGACGGGCGCAAGAGACCCAGTACTTC.

The chain combines TRBV7-3 with TRBJ1-1; D is unresolved. CDR3 length: 14 residues. CDR1 and CDR2 (germline): SGHTA, FQGTGA. The ends were cut back, 2 bases at V and 4 bases at J, with 11 bases in the middle. The CDR3 here is CASSLGGPSTEAFF. CDR3 DNA sequence: TGTGCCAGCAGCTTAGGTGGGCCGAGCACTGAAGCTTTCTTT.

The gene calls are TRBV5-4 and TRBJ1-3; the D gene is possibly TRBD1 (5 bases). The CDR3 extends over 15 amino acids. Trimming took 2 bases from V and 2 from J, leaving 11 bases between them. Germline V lookup: CDR1 SGHNT, CDR2 YYREEE (reference sequence). In DNA, the CDR3 is TGTGCCAGCAGCTTCAATAAGGGACCTGGAAACACCATATATTTT. This encodes CASSFNKGPGNTIYF. The full variable domain, completed using reference TRBV5-4 and TRBJ1-3, is ETGVTQSPTHLIKTRGQQVTLRCSSQSGHNTVSWYQQALGQGPQFIFQYYREEENGRGNFPPRFSGLQFPNYSSELNVNALELDDSALYLCASSFNKGPGNTIYFGEGSWLTVV.

The chain recombines TRBV5-1 with TRBJ2-2; D uncertain. CDR3 length: 15 amino acids. Germline loops: CDR1 SGHRS, CDR2 YFSETQ. Trimming pared 4 bases from V and 0 bases from J, leaving 10 bases between. The CDR3: CASSRSTSNTGELFF. CDR3 in DNA: TGCGCCAGCAGCCGGAGTACGTCGAACACCGGGGAGCTGTTTTTT.

The table lists this clone with a count of one. The genes are TRBV11-2 and TRBJ1-2; TRBD1 aligns across 8 bases. V was clipped by 1 base and J by 3 bases; unmatched bases: 1. The CDR3 is 14 residues long. The V gene's germline CDR1 is SGHAT and CDR2 FQNNGV. The DNA for the CDR3 is TGTGCCAGCAGCTTAGGGGGACAGGACTATGGCTACACCTTC. Protein: CASSLGGQDYGYTF.

The rearrangement links TRBV19 to TRBJ1-2; a weak D match, TRBD1 (6 bases). V was trimmed by 2 bases and J by 4 bases, leaving 14 bases between them. This CDR3 is 15 amino acids long. The germline V gene has CDR1 LNHDA and CDR2 SQIVND (reference sequence). The CDR3 sequence: CASSIQGGGRYGYTF. DNA for the CDR3: TGTGCCAGTAGTATACAGGGAGGGGGTCGCTATGGCTACACCTTC.

The chain carries TRBV12-3 or TRBV12-4 and TRBJ2-1; D uncertain. The CDR3 runs 13 residues. Trimming took off 1 base at V and 9 bases at J, with 10 bases between the two ends. The CDR3 nucleotides read TGTGCCAGCAGTTTAGGACCGGTCAGTGAGCAGTTCTTC. It codes for CASSLGPVSEQFF.

V is TRBV11-3 and J is TRBJ1-1, with D hard to call. V was shortened by 5 bases and J by 0 bases, with 13 bases between the two germline ends. The CDR3 spans 15 residues. Germline values: CDR1 SGHNT, CDR2 YENEEA. The CDR3 is CASSLRIGMNTEAFF. CDR3 coding DNA: TGTGCCAGCAGCCTTCGTATTGGAATGAACACTGAAGCTTTCTTT. The whole variable domain, remainder taken from reference TRBV11-3 and TRBJ1-1, is EAGVVQSPRYKIIEKKQPVAFWCNPISGHNTLYWYLQNLGQGPELLIRYENEEAVDDSQLPKDRFSAERLKGVDSTLKIQPAELGDSAVYLCASSLRIGMNTEAFFGQGTRLTVV.

J is TRBJ1-6 and V is TRBV7-6; D remains ambiguous. Trimming pared 2 bases from V and 7 bases from J, leaving 12 bases between. The CDR3 length is 15 residues. Germline V gives CDR1 SGHVS, CDR2 FNYEAQ. The CDR3 sequence is CASSLSVTHNSPLHF. The CDR3 nucleotides read TGTGCCAGCAGCTTATCGGTAACCCACAATTCACCCCTCCACTTT.

The rearrangement links TRBV3-1 (or the pseudogene TRBV3-2) to TRBJ2-5, with D perhaps matching TRBD2 (6 bases). CDR3 size: 16 residues. Trimming took off 4 bases at V and 7 bases at J, with 22 bases between the two ends. Germline CDR1 and CDR2: LGHDT and YNNKEL (reference sequence). This CDR3 is CASSPYSGGMMPTQYF. The CDR3 coding sequence is TGTGCCAGCAGCCCATATAGTGGGGGGATGATGCCGACCCAGTACTTC.

The chain carries TRBV6-5 and TRBJ1-1; D is possibly TRBD1 (6 bases). In germline, CDR1 is MNHEY, CDR2 SVGAGI. This CDR3 spans 14 amino acids. The V gene lost 5 bases and the J gene lost 4 bases, with 14 bases spanning the gap. CDR3 bases: TGTGCCAGCAGTAATAGGGGGGTAGGCACTGAAGCTTTCTTT. Its translation is CASSNRGVGTEAFF.

J is TRBJ1-4 and V is TRBV9; D call uncertain. The CDR3 runs 14 residues. Trimming removed 0 bases from V and 8 bases from J, with 11 bases in between. Looked up from germline, CDR1 is SGDLS and CDR2 is YYNGEE. CDR3 region: CASSVGYSEEKLFF. The CDR3 coding sequence is TGTGCCAGCAGCGTAGGCTACTCGGAGGAAAAACTGTTTTTT.

The chain couples TRBV13 to TRBJ2-7, with D maybe TRBD1 (6 bases). The germline V and J ends were trimmed by 3 bases and 7 bases, with 19 bases remaining between them. The CDR3 has 15 amino acids. Per germline, CDR1 PRHDT and CDR2 FYEKMQ (reference sequence). CDR3 amino acids: CASSFWTDGVREQYV. CDR3 DNA sequence: TGTGCCAGCAGCTTCTGGACAGATGGAGTGAGGGAGCAGTACGTC.

The chain employs TRBV6-5 and TRBJ1-1, with D perhaps matching TRBD1 (5 bases). V gave up 2 bases and J gave up 6 bases, with 10 bases separating them. This CDR3 comprises 13 residues. Looked up from germline, CDR1 is MNHEY and CDR2 is SVGAGI. CDR3 region: CASSYQGSSEAFF. The CDR3 DNA reads as TGTGCCAGCAGTTACCAGGGATCCTCTGAAGCTTTCTTT.

This rearrangement joins TRBV14 to TRBJ1-2, with D perhaps TRBD1 (5 bases). The CDR3 is 14 amino acids. The germline gives CDR1 SGHDN, CDR2 FVKESK. V lost 3 bases, J lost 3 bases, and 11 bases lay in between. The CDR3 sequence: CASSQPQGDYGYTF. The CDR3 DNA reads as TGTGCCAGCAGCCAGCCCCAGGGAGACTATGGCTACACCTTC.

Comments on this clone: Compared with germline, one end of the junction differs, possibly owing to a read error. The V and J genes are TRBV5-1 and TRBJ2-3; 9 nucleotides align to TRBD2. This CDR3 has 16 residues. Germline V gene data show CDR1 as SGHRS and CDR2 as YFSETQ. CDR3: CARSLGRGGLTDTQYF. CDR3 DNA: TGCGCCCGCAGCTTGGGGCGGGGGGGCCTGACAGATACGCAGTATTTT.

V is TRBV3-1 (or the pseudogene TRBV3-2) and J is TRBJ2-6; D call uncertain. Trimming cost V 5 bases and J 4 bases, with 18 bases left between them. The length of the CDR3 is 17 residues. Germline V gene sequence: CDR1 LGHDT, CDR2 YNNKEL (reference sequence). The CDR3 nucleotides are TGTGCCAGCAGCTCAGACCCCTGGGAAAGAGGGGCCAACGTCCTGACTTTC. It encodes CASSSDPWERGANVLTF.

The chain joins TRBV5-1 to TRBJ2-3, with D uncertain. With 4 bases removed from V and 4 bases from J, the gap between germline ends came to 16 bases. The CDR3 covers 15 residues. Germline CDR1 SGHRS, CDR2 YFSETQ. Here the CDR3 DNA reads TGCGCCAGCAGCCCCGAGGACGCAGAGGCAGATACGCAGTATTTT. Its translation is CASSPEDAEADTQYF. The full variable domain, in which reference TRBV5-1 and TRBJ2-3 provide the parts outside the CDR3, is KAGVTQTPRYLIKTRGQQVTLSCSPISGHRSVSWYQQTPGQGLQFLFEYFSETQRNKGNFPGRFSGRQFSNSRSEMNVSTLELGDSALYLCASSPEDAEADTQYFGPGTRLTVL.

This clone was detected a few times. The chain combines TRBV2 with TRBJ1-6, with D unclear. The V end lost 6 bases, the J end lost 11 bases, and 14 bases lay between the germline ends. This CDR3 is 13 amino acids long. Germline CDR1 reads SNHLY; CDR2 reads FYNNEI. The CDR3 sequence: CASRAKGITPLHF. CDR3 nucleotide sequence: TGTGCCAGCAGAGCAAAAGGCATTACACCCCTCCACTTT.